The TCR beta chain under discussion was sequenced for a study of cytomegalovirus exposure and HLA in healthy donors (dated by TCRdb to the late 2010s). With regard to the full study: According to an earlier analysis of several hundred of the donors, some 180 million T cells yielded 90 million to 140 million unique TCR beta sequences and about 280 Gb of sequence data. An early release covering 500 to 750 HLA-typed donors comprised approximately 300 gigabases of sequencing data and tens of millions of unique TCR sequences. An earlier analysis of some 600 of the donors applied high-throughput TCR beta sequencing to assess whether each TCR beta V gene segment acted as functional or pseudogenic. A later analysis re-examined previously published TCR beta repertoires from more than 650 donors and added high-resolution HLA genotyping to investigate patterns of TCR occurrence. All discovery cohort repertoires had been generated using a single sequencing platform. In a later genetic analysis, genome-wide SNP genotypes for about three fifths of the 666 donors were used, and that subset was treated as a discovery cohort. The later analysis used no new phenotypic data to find candidate immune exposures, relying instead on TCR beta sequences and their occurrence across donors. To predict cytomegalovirus infection status, the study combined high-throughput TCR immunosequencing, statistical association of individual TCRs with disease status, and machine learning. The aim of the study was to test whether cataloging public T cell receptors could identify signatures of past pathogen exposure. The genetic ancestry cluster associated with self-reported Caucasian donors included over 80% of the roughly 400 genotyped donors. Donor age, sex, ethnicity and CMV serostatus were compiled alongside the repertoire data. The study profiled the T cell repertoires of about 720 subjects by immunosequencing and related them to cytomegalovirus serostatus. Among some 410 genotyped donors of the cohort, an average of 235,054 unique TCR beta nucleotide sequences were sequenced per donor, about a sixth of them non-productive. Besides the first cohort of some 670 subjects, a separate validation cohort made up of over a hundred different subjects was used. HLA typing included class I and class II loci at four-digit resolution. A handful of DR-DQ haplotypes were handled as single units for association and clustering because linkage in the cohort was strong. The number of donors typed differed by locus, with roughly 629-640 for A, B, C, DRB1 and DQB1, 522 for DQA1, approximately 570 for DPA1, and around 450 for DPB1.

Library method: the immunoSEQ multiplex PCR assay. For the multiplex PCR, a mixture combining 60 forward primers for TCR Vbeta segments and 13 reverse primers for TCR Jbeta segments was used. Amplification of the CDR3 region of rearranged TCR beta genes was performed with a multiplex PCR assay on genomic DNA. The amplified TCR beta libraries were sequenced on the Illumina HiSeq System as 87-base-pair reads. Under the source paper's analysis protocol: A later analysis tallied about 77 million unique TCR beta chains across the 666 repertoires, and 10 million to 11 million of those chains were shared by two or more donors. A nearest-neighbor algorithm error-corrected the raw reads and collapsed the reads into unique sequences, merging closely related sequences to remove PCR and sequencing errors. To assign V, D and J gene segments, CDR3 sequences were aligned to IMGT reference sequences. For a sequence to be retained, at least a six-nucleotide match to both a V gene segment and a J gene segment was required. A rearrangement counted as productive if the CDR3 had no stop codons and remained in frame with V and J, and every other rearrangement counted as non-productive. CDR3 was defined according to IMGT convention as the region running from the second conserved V-encoded cysteine to the conserved J-encoded phenylalanine. Sequences without an unambiguous match to a single V gene segment were excluded from the earlier analysis of 500 to 700 of the donors. In an earlier analysis of approximately 560 of the donors, a V segment was called functional when productive rearrangements were above 56.7%, and segregating when the standard deviation between donors exceeded 5%. A statistical classification framework was developed to diagnose cytomegalovirus status using the catalog of TCR beta chain sequences. A later analysis assigned V and J genes by comparing TCR nucleotide sequences with IMGT/GENE-DB human TR gene sequences. Using the TCRdist pipeline, a later analysis assigned CDR3 sequences along with most-parsimonious VDJ recombination scenarios. In a later analysis, each TCR beta chain was defined by its CDR3 amino acid sequence together with its V-gene family, and reads lacking a unique V-gene family were excluded. In a later analysis, around 600 highly shared, low-generation-probability nucleotide sequences were removed to address suspected cross-contamination and a sequencing artifact. For each public chain, a later analysis derived a clonal expansion index from normalized ranks of inferred template counts within each repertoire. A later analysis computed generation probabilities with a VDJ recombination model fitted to out-of-frame rearrangements, and checked the results against IGoR. A later analysis scored TCR-TCR, TCR-HLA and TCR-CMV co-occurrence with hypergeometric tests, applying a repertoire-size bias correction to TCR pairs. In a later analysis, false discovery rates were estimated by permuting HLA or CMV assignments 20 times. In a later analysis, co-occurring TCRs were grouped using DBSCAN, with TCRdist sequence similarity added in when clustering inside HLA-allele-positive subsets. Repertoires with fewer than 30,000 or more than 120,000 public chains were left out of co-occurrence clustering, as were four to six repertoires with anomalous nucleotide sharing. This immuneACCESS table, as held by TCRdb, lists in-frame sequences with V and J called but not all clones. Of the missing ones, under half trace to an unresolved V gene in checked studies; the others have no known cause. That table furnishes V, J and clone size, whereas the DNA furnished D and trimming. This sample gives some 150,000 clones in total; about 80% of them show up just once. The ten largest account for 5% to 7% of the sample.

Note on this clone: It has no known antigen specificity. No much larger clone exists at a distance of one base, and base qualities are not known.

Findings and caveats that apply to the study as a whole: Strong co-occurrence of HLA alleles, especially DR and DQ, made assigning TCR associations to individual alleles difficult. The study gave a list of roughly 150 TCR beta chains associated with cytomegalovirus. Across donors, most TCR sequences were observed very rarely, whereas some public TCRs were present in many individuals. CMV serostatus was the only immune exposure information available for the cohort. According to a later genetic analysis, donors in an Asian-associated ancestry cluster had fewer N-insertions in productive TCRs than the approximately 630-donor mean. Several of the top co-occurrence clusters appeared to be linked to parvovirus B19, influenza, CMV and Epstein-Barr virus, according to a later analysis. According to a later analysis, most CMV-associated TCR beta chains appeared to be HLA-restricted, and the HLA associations seemed to be driven largely by CMV exposure. Over 15 rarely observed V segments, including chromosome 9 orphons, were excluded from the earlier analysis of almost 600 of the donors because counts were too low. At a false discovery rate of 0.05, a later analysis linked some 17,000 TCR beta sequences to specific HLA alleles. The cohort was sequenced for TCR beta chains only, and without alpha or paired-chain data the features that could be detected were limited. An earlier analysis of around 600 of the donors showed that most TCR beta V segments appeared in productive rearrangements either about 90% or about 30% of the time, which broadly matched IMGT annotations. In a later analysis, HLA-associated TCR beta chains showed more clonal expansion and lower generation probabilities than non-associated chains that were equally common. In a later analysis, the rate of TCR association differed among HLA loci, with DRB1 alleles having the most associated TCRs and HLA-C alleles having the fewest. A further reported finding was that TCR beta sequences accurately predicted the HLA-A and HLA-B alleles for most subjects in the first cohort. Because some donors lacked HLA typing at each locus, the association tests relied only on the typed subset. The authors suggested that the approach could potentially be generalized to other disease states and immunological phenotypes. In vitro tests confirmed that a few of the cytomegalovirus-associated TCR beta chains recognize cytomegalovirus antigens. The classifier was reported to diagnose cytomegalovirus status with high specificity and sensitivity in both the original and validation cohorts. A cluster of highly shared sequence variants was judged likely to be a technical artifact of the sequencing pipeline. Presence/absence analyses assumed roughly uniform sequencing depth across donors, an assumption that may not hold. In a later genetic analysis, a missense DCLRE1C variant was associated with V-gene and J-gene trimming of TCR beta chains, and the association was replicated in an independent cohort. Linkage disequilibrium might explain the correlated functional status among segregating V segments, but an unknown experimental factor could not be excluded. Some IMGT-functional V segments, including TRBV6-2 and TRBV6-3, could not be told apart with the 87-base-pair reads, so those segments were excluded.

CDR3 length: 15 amino acids, cysteine to phenylalanine. Only CDR3 DNA is held: 45 bases, read in frame from base 1. V and J are truncated by 0 bases and 12 bases respectively, leaving an intervening sequence of 15 bases. CDR1 and CDR2 are drawn from the germline V gene: MNHEY, SVGAGI. In total, over 600 healthy bone marrow donors made up the cohort. All cohort members were sampled while nominally healthy, although unrecorded immune exposures were likely present. The donor was CMV seropositive and belonged to the group of 250 to 300 seropositive cohort members. Each donor provided a peripheral blood sample, and peripheral blood mononuclear cells were used for TCR beta sequencing. Genomic DNA extraction from the blood cell samples was performed with the Qiagen DNeasy Blood Extraction Kit.

Recombination connected TRBV6-5 to TRBJ2-6; no confident D gene assignment can be made. This TCR came from a man aged 35 to 55 in good health and CMV-seropositive. Sequences were obtained from PBMCs. The CDR3 in this case is CASSYSGQALGVLTF. The DNA is as follows: TGTGCCAGCAGTTACTCGGGCCAGGCCCTCGGCGTCCTGACTTTC.